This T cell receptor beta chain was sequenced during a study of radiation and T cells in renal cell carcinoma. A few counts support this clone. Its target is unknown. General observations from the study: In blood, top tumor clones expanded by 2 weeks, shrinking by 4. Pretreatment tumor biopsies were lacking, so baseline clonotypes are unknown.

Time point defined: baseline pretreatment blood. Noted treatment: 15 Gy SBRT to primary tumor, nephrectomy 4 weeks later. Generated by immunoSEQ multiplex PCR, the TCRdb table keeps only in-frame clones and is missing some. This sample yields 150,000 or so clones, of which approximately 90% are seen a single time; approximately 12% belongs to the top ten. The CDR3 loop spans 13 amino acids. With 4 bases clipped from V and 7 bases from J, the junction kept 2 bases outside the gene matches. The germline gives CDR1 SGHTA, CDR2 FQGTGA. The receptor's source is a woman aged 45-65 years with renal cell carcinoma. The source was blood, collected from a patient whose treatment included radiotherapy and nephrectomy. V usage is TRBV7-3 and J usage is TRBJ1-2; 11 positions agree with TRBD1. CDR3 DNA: TGTGCCAGCAGCTCAGGGACAGGGGGTGGCTACACCTTC. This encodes CASSSGTGGGYTF.